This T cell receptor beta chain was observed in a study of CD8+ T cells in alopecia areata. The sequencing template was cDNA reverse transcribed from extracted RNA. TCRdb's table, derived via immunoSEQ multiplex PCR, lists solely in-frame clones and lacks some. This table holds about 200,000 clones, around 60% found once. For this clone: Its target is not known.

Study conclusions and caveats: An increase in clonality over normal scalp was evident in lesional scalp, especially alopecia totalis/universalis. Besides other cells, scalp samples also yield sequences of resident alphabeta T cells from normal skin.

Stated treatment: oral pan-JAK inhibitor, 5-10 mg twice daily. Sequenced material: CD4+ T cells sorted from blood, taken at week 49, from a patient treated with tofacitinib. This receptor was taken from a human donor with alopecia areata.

CDR3: CASSFSRDSTDTQYF. Here the CDR3 DNA reads TGTGCCAGCAGCTTTAGCAGGGACAGCACAGATACGCAGTATTTT. The chain uses TRBV11-3 and TRBJ2-3, with D possibly called TRBD1 or TRBD2 (5 bases each). The CDR3 loop spans 15 amino acids. V was shortened by 3 bases and J by 0 bases, with 10 bases between the two germline ends. CDR1 is SGHNT, CDR2 YENEEA, per germline.